The 6 T cell receptor beta chains reported below all come from one sample, sequenced in a study of OX40 agonist ivuxolimab in advanced cancers. This table comes from immunoSEQ multiplex PCR, and its TCRdb copy is limited to in-frame clones, with some not included. There are approximately 15,000 clones in the sample; about 80% occur only once, and roughly 25% lies in the top ten. Source: CD4+ or CD8+ T cells sorted from blood, taken in a trial of the OX40 agonist ivuxolimab. These receptors came from an adult with an advanced solid tumor such as melanoma, head and neck, liver or kidney cancer.

The chain carries TRBV28 and TRBJ1-2, with D unclear. The CDR3 is 15 amino acids. Trimming cost V 1 base and J 6 bases, with 15 bases left between them. Per germline, CDR1 MDHEN and CDR2 SYDVKM. The CDR3 protein is CASSLSNWGSDGYTF. The CDR3 DNA reads TGTGCCAGCAGTTTATCGAACTGGGGTTCGGATGGCTACACCTTC.

The rearrangement joins TRBV6-1 to TRBJ2-7, with D unresolved. The germline V and J ends were trimmed by 5 bases and 0 bases, with 11 bases remaining between them. The V gene's germline CDR1 is MNHNS and CDR2 SASEGT. This CDR3 is 14 amino acids long. In DNA form, the CDR3 reads TGTGCCAGCAGTTCCTTTAGCCGCTCCTACGAGCAGTACTTC. This codes for CASSSFSRSYEQYF.

V and J are TRBV27 and TRBJ2-7, with TRBD2 matching 11 bases. From germline, CDR1 is MNHEY and CDR2 SMNVEV (reference sequence). The CDR3 runs 17 residues. With 7 bases clipped from V and 4 bases from J, the junction kept 15 bases outside the gene matches. CDR3 residues: CASIGGNSGTSGYEQYF. CDR3 DNA sequence: TGTGCCAGCATCGGAGGGAACTCCGGGACTAGCGGTTACGAGCAGTACTTC.

The V call is TRBV7-9, the J call TRBJ2-2, with TRBD2 matching over 9 bases. V gave up 8 bases and J gave up 0 bases; unmatched junction bases: 10. This CDR3 contains 17 residues. CDR1 is SEHNR, CDR2 FQNEAQ, per germline (reference sequence). This CDR3 reads CASYDLAGGPNTGELFF. DNA for the CDR3: TGTGCCAGCTACGACCTGGCGGGGGGGCCGAACACCGGGGAGCTGTTTTTT.

V is TRBV19 and J is TRBJ2-6, with TRBD1 as a possible D gene (6 bases). The CDR3 runs to 16 residues. Trimming cost V 1 base and J 2 bases, with 9 bases left between them. In germline, CDR1 is LNHDA, CDR2 SQIVND (reference sequence). Here the CDR3 reads CASSIGRGAGANVLTF. CDR3 nucleotides: TGTGCCAGTAGTATAGGCAGGGGCGCTGGGGCCAACGTCCTGACTTTC.

V usage is TRBV11-1 and J usage is TRBJ2-1; 10 bases match TRBD2. The germline gives CDR1 SGHAT, CDR2 FQDESV (reference sequence). The CDR3 totals 16 residues. J gave up 4 bases and V 3 bases, and 6 bases lay outside the gene matches. The CDR3 is CASSFASGGGYNEQFF. The CDR3 DNA follows: TGTGCCAGCAGCTTCGCTAGCGGGGGCGGTTACAATGAGCAGTTCTTC.